These T cell receptor beta chains were read from a single sample in a study of blood T cell repertoires in COVID-19. Clones were sequenced by immunoSEQ multiplex PCR, and TCRdb holds only the in-frame ones, with some missing. The repertoire has 150,000 to 200,000 clones, more than 80% of them found once; the top ten carry approximately 8.2%. Sequencing used PBMCs or T cells enriched from blood (not recorded which). Receptor source: a woman aged 18-29 years who had recovered from COVID-19. Each CDR3 is given with its conserved first and last residue. Where a row states a size, it is once, few, many or the class of an expanded clone; other rows omit it.

CDR3 protein	clone size	V gene	J gene
CASSLERGTQYF	once	TRBV11-1	TRBJ2-5
CASSFQASGGAGTQYF	NA	TRBV28	TRBJ2-3
CASSIDHRGRQTQYF	large	TRBV19	TRBJ2-5
CASSPRLAGGSVEQFF	NA	TRBV7-6	TRBJ2-1
CASTPGTSTDTQYF	NA	TRBV5-1	TRBJ2-3
CAWRRRGSNTGELFF	NA	TRBV30	TRBJ2-2
CASRSTGKDGYTF	NA	TRBV12-3/TRBV12-4	TRBJ1-2
CASGPGQGRNSPLHF	NA	TRBV7-9	TRBJ1-6
CASSPHRVPILNSPLHF	NA	TRBV3-1/TRBV3-2	TRBJ1-6
CASRKDRLPNEKLFF	NA	TRBV5-1	TRBJ1-4
CASSAGQGQRNTIYF	once	TRBV10-1	TRBJ1-3
CASSPTGGTPSNTEAFF	NA	TRBV7-3	TRBJ1-1
CASSRNNEQFF	NA	TRBV7-9	TRBJ2-1
CASTGQGGYGYTF	NA	TRBV28	TRBJ1-2
CASSVASSNTGELFF	NA	TRBV2	TRBJ2-2
CAISEDDRGYTEAFF	NA	TRBV10-3	TRBJ1-1
CASSPAEGLNTEAFF	NA	TRBV5-1	TRBJ1-1
CASSLGQGAYGYTF	NA	TRBV28	TRBJ1-2
CASSQGAQQYF	NA	TRBV4-1	TRBJ2-7
CASSRGRQETQYF	NA	TRBV18	TRBJ2-5
CASSQDRLGTSGLYNEQFF	NA	TRBV4-2	TRBJ2-1
CASSLAINPGNTEAFF	NA	TRBV5-1	TRBJ1-1
CAWIQGRAFF	NA	TRBV30	TRBJ1-1
CASRPPGLMVYEQYF	NA	TRBV27	TRBJ2-7
CASSPRAGNYGYTF	NA	TRBV27	TRBJ1-2
CASSYGQNYEQYF	once	TRBV18	TRBJ2-7
CACRFPPSDEQFF	NA	TRBV6-5	TRBJ2-1
CASSTGQPRGELFF	NA	TRBV7-3	TRBJ2-2
CAISFPGTGVPNTGELFF	NA	TRBV10-3	TRBJ2-2
CASSGAPGHGDGYTF	NA	TRBV25-1	TRBJ1-2
CSVGRRQNTEAFF	NA	TRBV29-1	TRBJ1-1
CAINFQGERGYSPLHF	NA	TRBV10-3	TRBJ1-6
CASSDSGYNRGDYGYTF	NA	TRBV6-4	TRBJ1-2
CASSLGHPSNQPQHF	NA	TRBV7-2	TRBJ1-5
CATSSWGDSSSGANVLTF	NA	TRBV24-1	TRBJ2-6
CGTGSTNYGYTF	NA	TRBV5-1	TRBJ1-2
CASSLDPTPYSNQPQHF	NA	TRBV5-5	TRBJ1-5